This passage covers 28 T cell receptor beta chains from one sample sequenced in a study of human T cells and chemical hapten exposure. Sample time point: patch test 2, 6 weeks after DPC sensitization. Treatment noted: therapeutic diphenylcyclopropenone sensitization with weekly scalp DPC. TCRdb redid the calling of the RACE reads with MiXCR, one entry per CDR3 protein. The sample records about 54,000 distinct CDR3 sequences, about 10% being singletons. The sequencing here drew on whole blood, taken in connection with sensitization to the hapten diphenylcyclopropenone (DPC). All receptors come from a woman aged 50 to 60 with alopecia areata. Some clones in this sample may be carry-over from other donors' samples.

Ten or more counts support this clonotype. CDR3 sequence: CASSEQRGDTQYF. In DNA form, the CDR3 reads TGCGCCAGCAGTGAACAGCGAGGCGATACGCAGTATTTT. The chain combines TRBV10-2 with TRBJ2-3, with unresolved D. The CDR3 covers 13 residues. Trimming shortened V by 3 bases and J by 6 bases, and 10 bases separated the two germline ends. Germline CDR1 is WSHSY and CDR2 is SAAADI.

In this sample, this clonotype turned up many times. The rearrangement joins TRBV12-3 or TRBV12-4 to TRBJ1-5, with D possibly matching TRBD1 (5 bases). CDR3 length: 16 residues. The ends were cut back, 2 bases at V and 6 bases at J, with 17 bases in the middle. The CDR3 is CASSLMDGGGGQPQHF. The CDR3 nucleotides are TGTGCCAGCAGTTTAATGGATGGTGGGGGAGGTCAGCCCCAGCATTTT.

This clonotype has a count of ten or more. The chain has TRBV25-1 and TRBJ2-7; 11 nucleotides match TRBD2. Germline V gene data show CDR1 as MGHDK and CDR2 as SYGVNS. V was pared by 3 bases and J by 8 bases, with 9 bases of the junction left unmatched. CDR3 length: 15 residues. The chain's CDR3 is CASSDPLAGVSKQYF. Here the CDR3 DNA reads TGTGCCAGCAGTGACCCACTAGCGGGGGTTTCCAAGCAGTACTTC.

This clonotype was recorded a few times. This chain connects TRBV28 to TRBJ2-4, with D perhaps matching TRBD1 or TRBD2 (7 bases each). The CDR3 has 15 residues. Germline CDR1 and CDR2: MDHEN and SYDVKM. Trimming pared 4 bases from V and 8 bases from J, leaving 18 bases between. The CDR3 here is CASSSPGPGGDIQYF. The CDR3 DNA follows: TGTGCCAGCAGTTCCCCGGGACCAGGGGGGGACATTCAGTACTTC.

The CDR3 is CASSQGTGQKTQYF. CDR3 in DNA: TGTGCCAGCAGCCAAGGGACAGGGCAGAAGACCCAGTACTTC. The chain links TRBV3-1 to TRBJ2-5, with TRBD1 identical over 8 bases. This CDR3 has 14 amino acids. Trimming cost V 1 base and J 6 bases; bases outside gene matches: 4. Germline CDR1 LGHDT, CDR2 YNNKEL (reference sequence).

The gene calls are TRBV28 and TRBJ1-6, with D possibly being TRBD1 (5 bases). The V gene lost 8 bases and the J gene lost 5 bases, with 16 bases spanning the gap. The CDR3 runs 15 residues. Germline CDR1 MDHEN, CDR2 SYDVKM. Here the CDR3 reads CASWTRQTNNSPLHF. CDR3 coding DNA: TGTGCCAGCTGGACCAGACAGACAAATAATTCACCCCTCCACTTT.

This clonotype was observed a few times. V gene TRBV20-1 combines with J gene TRBJ2-2; 9 bases are a match to TRBD1. The junction had 9 bases not matched to a gene; V was cut back by 5 bases and J by 5 bases. Germline CDR1 DFQATT, CDR2 SNEGSKA (reference sequence). This CDR3 is 15 amino acids long. CDR3 residues: CSAYDRGKGTGELFF. DNA for the CDR3: TGCAGTGCTTACGACAGGGGGAAGGGGACCGGGGAGCTGTTTTTT.

This clonotype was picked up many times. The chain employs TRBV5-1 and TRBJ1-6; D is unresolved. Germline V lookup: CDR1 SGHRS, CDR2 YFSETQ. The CDR3 runs 16 residues. V was clipped by 2 bases and J by 0 bases, with 9 bases between them. In nucleotides, the CDR3 is TGCGCCAGCAGCTTCACGGAACGCTCCTATAATTCACCCCTCCACTTT. Its translation is CASSFTERSYNSPLHF.

This clonotype was seen more than once but under ten times. CDR3 DNA: TGTGCCACCATGCGTTCGGGACAGCCTAATGAAAAACTGTTTTTT. Encoded protein: CATMRSGQPNEKLFF. The chain is built from TRBV15 and TRBJ1-4; 7 bases fit TRBD1. The V gene's germline CDR1 is LNHNV and CDR2 YYDKDF (reference sequence). This CDR3 is built from 15 residues. Losses at the gene ends were 7 bases for V and 3 bases for J; bases not matched to a gene: 8.

The CDR3 spells CASSRTGTGSYNEQFF. The DNA for the CDR3 is TGTGCCAGCAGCCGAACCGGGACAGGGAGCTACAATGAGCAGTTCTTC. The gene calls are TRBV6-5 and TRBJ2-1; 9 bases agree with TRBD1. CDR3 length: 16 residues. V gave up 6 bases and J gave up 3 bases; unmatched junction bases: 9. Germline lookup yields CDR1 MNHEY and CDR2 SVGAGI.

V is TRBV5-1 and J is TRBJ2-2, with a weak D call TRBD1 (5 bases). The germline CDR1 and CDR2 sequences are SGHRS and YFSETQ. The CDR3 totals 14 residues. V was trimmed by 4 bases and J by 3 bases, leaving 10 bases between them. The CDR3: CASSDRSHTGELFF. The CDR3 DNA reads as TGCGCCAGCAGCGACAGATCACACACCGGGGAGCTGTTTTTT.

CDR3 sequence: CASSQDSTTYGYTF. The CDR3 DNA follows: TGTGCCAGCAGCCAAGATTCAACCACCTATGGCTACACCTTC. V usage is TRBV3-1 and J usage is TRBJ1-2; D is uncertain. Germline loops: CDR1 LGHDT, CDR2 YNNKEL (reference sequence). This CDR3 has 14 residues. Trimming cost V 0 bases and J 4 bases, with 9 bases left between them.

This clonotype was detected a few times. The V and J genes are TRBV10-3 and TRBJ2-3; 10 bases agree with TRBD1. Germline-derived CDR1 and CDR2 are ENHRY and SYGVKD. The CDR3 totals 16 residues. With V trimmed by 2 bases and J by 4 bases, 6 bases remained unmatched. The CDR3 reads CAISEAGGTGADTQYF. The CDR3, as DNA: TGTGCCATCAGTGAGGCTGGAGGGACAGGGGCAGATACGCAGTATTTT.

The gene calls are TRBV28 and TRBJ1-5; D is undetermined. The V end was cut by 3 bases, the J end by 5 bases, with 5 bases between. Germline CDR1 reads MDHEN; CDR2 reads SYDVKM. The CDR3 length is 12 residues. The chain's CDR3 is CASSLNDQPQHF. DNA for the CDR3: TGTGCCAGCAGTTTGAACGATCAGCCCCAGCATTTT.

The rearrangement joins TRBV28 to TRBJ1-2; maybe TRBD1 (6 bases). V dropped 6 bases and J dropped 4 bases, with 9 bases sitting between them. The CDR3 length is 12 residues. Germline-derived CDR1 and CDR2 are MDHEN and SYDVKM. The CDR3 loop reads CASRQGIYGYTF. In nucleotides, the CDR3 is TGTGCCAGCAGGCAGGGGATCTATGGCTACACCTTC.

This clonotype was detected many times. The chain employs TRBV12-3 or TRBV12-4 and TRBJ1-6; 7 bases are shared with TRBD1. This CDR3 is built from 14 residues. V was pared by 5 bases and J by 9 bases, with 7 bases of the junction left unmatched. The CDR3 DNA is TGTGCCAGCAGTCAGGGACAGAGTGGTTCACCCCTCCACTTT. This translates into CASSQGQSGSPLHF.

The V and J genes are TRBV6-6 and TRBJ2-3; tentatively, D is TRBD1 (6 bases). The CDR3 covers 12 residues. Germline V CDR1 and CDR2: MNHNY, SVGAGI (reference sequence). V was pared by 7 bases and J by 6 bases, with 11 bases between. This chain's CDR3 is CASKTGGDTQYF. CDR3 sequence (DNA): TGTGCCAGCAAGACAGGTGGCGATACGCAGTATTTT.

This clonotype was detected ten times or more. This chain connects TRBV28 to TRBJ1-2, with TRBD1 as a possible D gene (6 bases). CDR3 length: 12 residues. Trimming removed 5 bases at V and 4 bases at J, with 8 bases between. Germline-derived CDR1 and CDR2 are MDHEN and SYDVKM. CDR3: CASSRGGYGYTF. The CDR3 DNA follows: TGTGCCAGCAGTAGGGGGGGCTATGGCTACACCTTC.

This chain joins TRBV7-9 and TRBJ2-2, with D unresolved. V dropped 3 bases and J dropped 1 base, with 6 bases sitting between them. CDR3 length: 14 residues. Germline V gene lookup returns CDR1 SEHNR and CDR2 FQNEAQ (reference sequence). CDR3 sequence (DNA): TGTGCCAGCAGCTTTATACAGAACACCGGGGAGCTGTTTTTT. Amino acid sequence: CASSFIQNTGELFF.

This clonotype has a handful of counts. This chain links TRBV28 with TRBJ1-6; tentative D call: TRBD1 (6 bases). Trimming cost V 7 bases and J 10 bases, with 14 bases left between them. The CDR3 length is 13 residues. Looked up from germline, CDR1 is MDHEN and CDR2 is SYDVKM. The CDR3 nucleotides are TGTGCCAGCACACAGGGCGGACTATCACCCCTCCACTTT. Residues: CASTQGGLSPLHF.

This clonotype was observed many times. The chain carries TRBV5-5 and TRBJ1-1; tentatively, D is TRBD1 (6 bases). This CDR3 is 15 amino acids long. Germline-derived CDR1 and CDR2 are SGHKS and YYEKEE (reference sequence). V lost 4 bases and J lost 1, with 14 bases in between. DNA of the CDR3: TGTGCCAGCAGCAGGGGGAGCGGGAAGAACACTGAAGCTTTCTTT. It codes for CASSRGSGKNTEAFF. The full variable domain, completed using reference TRBV5-5 and TRBJ1-1, is DAGVTQSPTHLIKTRGQQVTLRCSPISGHKSVSWYQQVLGQGPQFIFQYYEKEERGRGNFPDRFSARQFPNYSSELNVNALLLGDSALYLCASSRGSGKNTEAFFGQGTRLTVV.

This clonotype has more than one count but fewer than ten. The rearrangement uses TRBV18 and TRBJ2-7, with D uncertain. The CDR3 loop spans 14 amino acids. V lost 1 base, J lost 2 bases, and 9 bases lay in between. Per germline, CDR1 KGHSH and CDR2 LQKENI. CDR3 region: CASSPQGQAYEQYF. The DNA for the CDR3 is TGTGCCAGCTCACCACAAGGGCAGGCCTACGAGCAGTACTTC.

The chain joins TRBV12-3 or TRBV12-4 to TRBJ2-5; D gene unclear. The CDR3 covers 10 residues. Trimming cost V 8 bases and J 2 bases, with 3 bases left between them. As DNA, the CDR3 is TGTGCCAGCGCACAAGAGACCCAGTACTTC. Its protein is CASAQETQYF.

The chain is built from TRBV6-6 and TRBJ2-5, with D possibly being TRBD2 (6 bases). The germline gives CDR1 MNHNY, CDR2 SVGAGI (reference sequence). Trimming cost V 2 bases and J 2 bases, with 9 bases left between them. This CDR3 comprises 14 residues. The CDR3 loop reads CASSYGGMQETQYF. The CDR3 DNA is TGTGCCAGCAGTTACGGGGGGATGCAAGAGACCCAGTACTTC.

This clonotype has just a few counts. V gene TRBV18 combines with J gene TRBJ1-1; no reliable D call. This CDR3 has 14 residues. Germline loops: CDR1 KGHSH, CDR2 LQKENI. Trimming stripped 3 bases from V and 4 bases from J, with 12 bases between. The CDR3: CASSPSFQGTEAFF. CDR3 DNA sequence: TGTGCCAGCTCACCTTCTTTCCAAGGCACTGAAGCTTTCTTT.

This clonotype was detected ten times or more. The CDR3 region has the DNA TGTGCCAGCAGTTTACTGGGGGCCGGGGAGCTGTTTTTT. It yields the protein CASSLLGAGELFF. V and J are TRBV28 and TRBJ2-2; D tentatively reads TRBD1 or TRBD2 (5 bases each). Trimming took 2 bases from V and 6 from J, leaving 7 bases between them. The CDR3 spans 13 residues. Germline lookup yields CDR1 MDHEN and CDR2 SYDVKM.

This clonotype was seen many times. The rearrangement joins TRBV18 to TRBJ2-2; D not certain. Germline CDR1 and CDR2: KGHSH and LQKENI. The CDR3 covers 16 residues. The germline V and J ends were trimmed by 2 bases and 1 base, with 11 bases remaining between them. The CDR3 reads CASSPSGTMNTGELFF. The CDR3 nucleotides are TGTGCCAGCTCACCAAGTGGCACCATGAACACCGGGGAGCTGTTTTTT.

In this sample, this clonotype turned up a few times. The CDR3 DNA follows: TGCAGTGCTAGACTCAACCGGGACAGGAGTTACAATGAGCAGTTCTTC. Translation: CSARLNRDRSYNEQFF. This rearrangement joins TRBV20-1 to TRBJ2-1; 8 bases fit TRBD1. Germline CDR1 DFQATT, CDR2 SNEGSKA (reference sequence). The CDR3 contains 16 residues. With V trimmed by 2 bases and J by 4 bases, 10 bases remained unmatched.